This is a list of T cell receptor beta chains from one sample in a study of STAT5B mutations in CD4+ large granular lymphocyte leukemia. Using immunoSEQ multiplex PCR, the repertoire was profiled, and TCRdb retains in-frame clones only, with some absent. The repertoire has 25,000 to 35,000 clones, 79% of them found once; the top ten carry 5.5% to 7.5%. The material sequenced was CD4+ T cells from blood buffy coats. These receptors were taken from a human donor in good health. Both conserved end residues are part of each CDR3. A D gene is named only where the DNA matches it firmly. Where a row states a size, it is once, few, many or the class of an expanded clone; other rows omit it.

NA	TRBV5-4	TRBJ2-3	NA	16	CASSLDLGGGSHTQYF	TGTGCCAGCAGCTTGGATCTAGGGGGGGGCTCACATACGCAGTATTTT
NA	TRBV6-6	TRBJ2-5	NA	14	CASSYGRTQETQYF	TGTGCCAGCAGTTACGGCCGAACCCAAGAGACCCAGTACTTC
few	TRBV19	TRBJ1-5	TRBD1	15	CASRAGTGGGQPQHF	TGTGCCAGTAGGGCCGGGACAGGGGGCGGTCAGCCCCAGCATTTT
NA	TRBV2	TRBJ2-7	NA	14	CASSRDSSSYEQYF	TGTGCCAGCAGCCGGGACTCAAGCTCCTACGAGCAGTACTTC
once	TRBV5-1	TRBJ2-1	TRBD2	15	CASSRTSGGYNEQFF	TGCGCCAGCAGCAGAACTAGCGGGGGCTACAATGAGCAGTTCTTC
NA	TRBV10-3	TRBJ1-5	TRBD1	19	CAISDKPGQGYGSNQPQHF	TGTGCCATCAGTGATAAACCGGGACAGGGCTATGGTAGCAATCAGCCCCAGCATTTT
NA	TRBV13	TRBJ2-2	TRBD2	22	CASTHRDFGLAGGPSRTGELFF	TGTGCCAGCACCCACCGGGATTTCGGACTAGCGGGGGGGCCGAGTCGAACCGGGGAGCTGTTTTTT
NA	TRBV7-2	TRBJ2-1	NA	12	CASSPPGFRQFF	TGTGCCAGCAGTCCACCGGGGTTTCGGCAGTTCTTC
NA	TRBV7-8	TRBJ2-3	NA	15	CASSLDGKSTDTQYF	TGTGCCAGCAGCTTAGATGGGAAGAGCACAGATACGCAGTATTTT
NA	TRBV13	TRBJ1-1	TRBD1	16	CASSFGRTGVNTEAFF	TGTGCCAGCAGCTTCGGACGAACAGGGGTGAACACTGAAGCTTTCTTT
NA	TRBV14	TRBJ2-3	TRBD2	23	CASSQDISGNGGGALRGLFVQYF	TGTGCCAGCAGCCAAGATATTTCGGGTAACGGCGGGGGGGCCCTTCGAGGTCTGTTCGTGCAGTATTTT
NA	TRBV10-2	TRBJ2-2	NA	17	CASSESALFGGGGELFF	TGCGCCAGCAGTGAGTCTGCTCTTTTCGGAGGGGGCGGGGAGCTGTTTTTT
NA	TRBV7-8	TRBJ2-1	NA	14	CASGGQGWGNEQFF	TGTGCCAGCGGAGGGCAGGGGTGGGGCAATGAGCAGTTCTTC
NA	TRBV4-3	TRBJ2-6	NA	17	CASSQDLRGLGANVLTF	TGCGCCAGCAGCCAAGACTTGAGAGGGCTTGGGGCCAACGTCCTGACTTTC
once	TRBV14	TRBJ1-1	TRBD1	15	CASYRRGAGVTEAFF	TGTGCCAGCTATCGCAGGGGGGCGGGTGTCACTGAAGCTTTCTTT
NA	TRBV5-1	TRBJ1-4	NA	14	CASSQEGRGEKLFF	TGCGCCAGCAGCCAGGAGGGGCGAGGTGAAAAACTGTTTTTT
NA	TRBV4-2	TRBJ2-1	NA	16	CASRGTGGIAGGPQFF	TGTGCCAGCAGAGGGACAGGGGGAATAGCGGGGGGGCCCCAGTTCTTC
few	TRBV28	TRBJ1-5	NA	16	CASRTGTANGNQPQHF	TGTGCCAGCAGAACAGGGACGGCAAATGGCAATCAGCCCCAGCATTTT
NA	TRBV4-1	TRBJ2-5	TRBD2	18	CASSHTLTRGGNQETQYF	TGCGCCAGCAGCCACACTCTCACGCGCGGGGGGAACCAAGAGACCCAGTACTTC
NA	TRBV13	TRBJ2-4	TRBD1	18	CASSAARGFALARNIQYF	TGTGCCAGCAGCGCAGCCAGGGGGTTCGCCCTCGCGAGAAACATTCAGTACTTC
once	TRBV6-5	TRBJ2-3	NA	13	CASMRGNTDTQYF	TGTGCCAGCATGAGGGGGAACACAGATACGCAGTATTTT
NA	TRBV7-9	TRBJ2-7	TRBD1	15	CASSYSGTGVYEQYF	TGTGCCAGCAGCTATTCCGGGACAGGGGTGTACGAGCAGTACTTC
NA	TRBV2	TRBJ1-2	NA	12	CASRNQIGGATF	TGTGCCAGCAGGAACCAAATAGGGGGTGCCACCTTC
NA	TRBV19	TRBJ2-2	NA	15	CASSISSREAGELFF	TGTGCCAGTAGTATAAGTAGCAGGGAGGCCGGGGAGCTGTTTTTT
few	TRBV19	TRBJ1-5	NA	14	CASRQQNSNQPQHF	TGTGCCAGCAGACAGCAGAATAGCAATCAGCCCCAGCATTTT
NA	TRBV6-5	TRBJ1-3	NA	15	CASSPRGVSGNTIYF	TGTGCCAGCAGCCCCCGGGGTGTCTCTGGAAACACCATATATTTT
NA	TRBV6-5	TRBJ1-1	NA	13	CASIRASSTEAFF	TGTGCCAGCATCAGGGCGAGTAGCACTGAAGCTTTCTTT
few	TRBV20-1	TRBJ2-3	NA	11	CSARISGTQYF	TGCAGTGCTAGAATCTCGGGTACGCAGTATTTT
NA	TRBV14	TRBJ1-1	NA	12	CASSQPTTGAFF	TGTGCCAGCAGCCAACCCACCACCGGAGCTTTCTTT
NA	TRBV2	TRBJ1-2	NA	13	CASILGQTYGYTF	TGTGCCAGCATCCTCGGGCAGACCTATGGCTACACCTTC
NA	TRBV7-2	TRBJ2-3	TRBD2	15	CASRMQRGGVVAQYF	TGTGCCAGCCGCATGCAGCGGGGGGGCGTGGTTGCGCAGTATTTT
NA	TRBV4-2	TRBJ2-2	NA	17	CASSQDTGTANTGELFF	TGTGCCAGCAGCCAAGATACCGGGACGGCGAACACCGGGGAGCTGTTTTTT
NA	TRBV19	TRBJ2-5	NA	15	CASSMGSSGHETQYF	TGTGCCAGTAGTATGGGGTCGTCTGGACACGAGACCCAGTACTTC
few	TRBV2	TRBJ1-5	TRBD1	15	CASRNRQGSGQPQHF	TGTGCCAGCAGGAACCGACAGGGAAGTGGGCAGCCCCAGCATTTT
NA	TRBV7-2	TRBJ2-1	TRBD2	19	CASSSWTSGGAGSYNEQFF	TGTGCCAGCAGCTCCTGGACTAGCGGGGGAGCCGGCTCCTACAATGAGCAGTTCTTC
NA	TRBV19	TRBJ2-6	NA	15	CASSTISSGANVLTF	TGTGCCAGTAGTACTATATCCTCTGGGGCCAACGTCCTGACTTTC
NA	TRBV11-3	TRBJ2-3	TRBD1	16	CASSPGTGSPGDTQYF	TGTGCCAGCAGCCCTGGGACAGGGTCGCCCGGGGATACGCAGTATTTT
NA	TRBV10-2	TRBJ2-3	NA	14	CASSVGVNTDTQYF	TGCGCCAGCAGTGTCGGGGTGAACACAGATACGCAGTATTTT
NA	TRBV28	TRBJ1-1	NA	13	CASSRSPFGEAFF	TGTGCCAGCAGTCGATCCCCCTTTGGGGAAGCTTTCTTT